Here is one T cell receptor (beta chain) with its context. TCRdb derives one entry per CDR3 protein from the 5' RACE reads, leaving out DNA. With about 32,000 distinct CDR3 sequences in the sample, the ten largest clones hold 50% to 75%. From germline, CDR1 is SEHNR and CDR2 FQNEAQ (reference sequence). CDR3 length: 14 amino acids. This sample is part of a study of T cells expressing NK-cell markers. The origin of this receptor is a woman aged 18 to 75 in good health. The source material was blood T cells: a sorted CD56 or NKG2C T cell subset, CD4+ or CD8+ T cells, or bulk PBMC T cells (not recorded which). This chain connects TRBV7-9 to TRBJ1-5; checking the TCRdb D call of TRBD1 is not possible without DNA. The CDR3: CASSPDRGDQPQHF.